These 28 T cell receptor beta chains were all obtained from the same sample, sequenced in a study of response to subunit inactivated influenza vaccine. TCRdb called the RT-PCR reads again in MiXCR, with one record for every CDR3 protein. This sample yields around 520,000 distinct CDR3 sequences, of which approximately 12% are seen a single time; roughly 10% belongs to the top ten. Source: PBMCs from blood, taken on the day of vaccination. These receptors came from a man aged 50 to 59 who received an inactivated influenza vaccine.

This chain links TRBV5-5 with TRBJ2-3, with 8 bases matching TRBD1. This CDR3 has 16 residues. Germline CDR1 and CDR2: SGHKS and YYEKEE (reference sequence). V trimming: 3 bases; J trimming: 6 bases; junction bases outside the gene matches: 12. This chain's CDR3 is CASSSNPDRVRDTQYF. For the CDR3, the DNA is TGTGCCAGCAGCTCAAACCCGGACAGGGTTAGGGATACGCAGTATTTT. The full variable domain, completed using reference TRBV5-5 and TRBJ2-3, is DAGVTQSPTHLIKTRGQQVTLRCSPISGHKSVSWYQQVLGQGPQFIFQYYEKEERGRGNFPDRFSARQFPNYSSELNVNALLLGDSALYLCASSSNPDRVRDTQYFGPGTRLTVL.

A few counts support this clonotype. This chain connects TRBV20-1 to TRBJ2-1; 9 nucleotides match TRBD2. V shed 6 bases and J 12 bases; nucleotides not matched to a gene: 6. The CDR3 spans 11 residues. Germline V gene data show CDR1 as DFQATT and CDR2 as SNEGSKA (reference sequence). The CDR3 DNA reads as TGCAGTGCGGCAACTAGCGGGTTGCAGTTCTTC. Its protein product is CSAATSGLQFF.

CDR3: CASGPGLYEQYF. CDR3 DNA sequence: TGTGCCAGCGGCCCCGGCCTCTACGAGCAGTACTTC. This chain connects TRBV5-6 to TRBJ2-7, with D unclear. The V gene lost 7 bases and the J gene lost 3 bases, with 11 bases spanning the gap. Germline assignment: CDR1 SGHDT and CDR2 YYEEEE. This CDR3 contains 12 residues.

This clonotype was counted only a few times. The chain combines TRBV4-3 with TRBJ2-1, with 12 nucleotides matching TRBD2. V gave up 4 bases and J gave up 6 bases; unmatched junction bases: 16. The germline gives CDR1 LGHNA, CDR2 YSLEER. This CDR3 region has 19 residues. The DNA for the CDR3 is TGCGCCAGCAGCCCTCAGGGGGGAGTGGGGACTAGCGGGTTCAATGAGCAGTTCTTC. This encodes CASSPQGGVGTSGFNEQFF.

CDR3 nucleotide sequence: TGCAGTGCCGCGGGCACGGATTTGAACTATGGCTACACCTTC. Translation gives CSAAGTDLNYGYTF. V is TRBV20-1 and J is TRBJ1-2; D is unclear. This CDR3 has 14 amino acids. CDR1 is DFQATT, CDR2 SNEGSKA, per germline (reference sequence). V was shortened by 6 bases and J by 2 bases, with 16 bases between the two germline ends.

This clonotype has only one observation. In DNA form, the CDR3 reads TGTGCCAGCAGCCAAGAGGGGGACAGGGAAAAGACCCAGTACTTC. Encoded protein: CASSQEGDREKTQYF. The chain is built from TRBV4-2 and TRBJ2-5; 9 bases fit TRBD1. CDR1 LGHNA and CDR2 YNFKEQ come from the germline V gene. This CDR3 spans 15 amino acids. J was trimmed by 6 bases and V by 0 bases; bases with no gene match: 5.

The chain uses TRBV5-1 and TRBJ2-7; D perhaps matches TRBD2 (6 bases). Trimming removed 1 base at V and 5 bases at J, with 19 bases between. Germline V gene data show CDR1 as SGHRS and CDR2 as YFSETQ. This CDR3 contains 16 residues. CDR3 DNA: TGCGCCAGCAGCTTGTGGGAGGTTACCCTTTGGGACGAGCAGTACTTC. Translating it yields CASSLWEVTLWDEQYF.

This clonotype was found a few times. This chain connects TRBV4-2 to TRBJ2-1; 8 nucleotides align to TRBD2. Trimming at V came to 3 bases and at J to 5 bases, leaving 6 bases not matched to a gene. This CDR3 region has 15 residues. Germline V gives CDR1 LGHNA, CDR2 YNFKEQ. The CDR3 region has the DNA TGTGCCAGCAGCCACAACGGACTAGCCGACAATGAGCAGTTCTTC. Protein product: CASSHNGLADNEQFF.

This clonotype was seen a few times. The V call is TRBV11-1, the J call TRBJ2-6, with TRBD1 matching 9 bases. The CDR3 loop spans 21 amino acids. The germline gives CDR1 SGHAT, CDR2 FQDESV (reference sequence). V dropped 0 bases and J dropped 2; count of bases not matched to a gene: 14. The CDR3 spells CASSLAHLLGQGRTGANVLTF. As DNA, the CDR3 is TGTGCCAGCAGCTTAGCGCATCTCTTAGGACAGGGGAGGACTGGGGCCAACGTCCTGACTTTC.

This clonotype appeared many times. The rearrangement uses TRBV4-2 and TRBJ2-1; the D gene is possibly TRBD2 (5 bases). V lost 3 bases and J 5 bases, leaving 14 bases between the germline ends. Germline CDR1 LGHNA, CDR2 YNFKEQ. The CDR3 loop spans 15 amino acids. CDR3 sequence reads: CASSHPGEMNNEQFF. CDR3 bases: TGTGCCAGCAGCCACCCCGGGGAAATGAACAATGAGCAGTTCTTC.

This clonotype showed up many times. The chain couples TRBV28 to TRBJ2-7, with TRBD2 matching 9 bases. This CDR3 contains 17 residues. V was pared by 5 bases and J by 2 bases, with 13 bases of the junction left unmatched. The germline V gene encodes CDR1 MDHEN and CDR2 SYDVKM. The CDR3 loop is CASSPPPGLALTYEQYF. The CDR3 DNA reads as TGTGCCAGCAGTCCACCTCCGGGACTAGCCCTCACCTACGAGCAGTACTTC.

Note on this clonotype: One junction end does not reproduce the germline sequence, and a read error may be involved. The DNA for the CDR3 is TGTGCCAGCAGGTTTAGCGCGGGTCACAGGAGGTGGAATTCACCTCTCCACTTT. Its translation is CASRFSAGHRRWNSPLHF. The chain has TRBV12-3 or TRBV12-4 and TRBJ1-6; D may be TRBD1 (5 bases). The CDR3 sequence is 18 residues long.

This rearrangement joins TRBV5-5 to TRBJ1-4, with D maybe TRBD1 (6 bases). The CDR3 totals 16 residues. V was cut by 4 bases and J by 7 bases, with 20 bases left in between. Looked up from germline, CDR1 is SGHKS and CDR2 is YYEKEE (reference sequence). The CDR3 loop is CASSPEGVGEGEKLFF. For the CDR3, the DNA is TGTGCCAGCAGCCCCGAGGGGGTCGGGGAGGGTGAAAAACTGTTTTTT.

This clonotype appeared a few times. The gene calls are TRBV10-3 and TRBJ1-5; D not certain. CDR1 is ENHRY, CDR2 SYGVKD, per germline. CDR3 length: 12 amino acids. Trimming removed 3 bases at V and 10 bases at J, with 10 bases between. Here the CDR3 DNA reads TGTGCCATCAGTGATGGGGTAAGTCCCCAGCATTTT. Its protein is CAISDGVSPQHF.

This clonotype was detected only a few times. The gene calls are TRBV29-1 and TRBJ1-1, with 10 bases fitting TRBD1. The CDR3 length is 14 residues. CDR1 and CDR2 from the germline V gene are SQVTM and ANQGSEA. Trimming at V came to 7 bases and at J to 5 bases, leaving 10 bases not matched to a gene. The CDR3 reads CSAVGTGEGTEAFF. Here the CDR3 DNA reads TGCAGCGCTGTGGGGACAGGGGAAGGAACTGAAGCTTTCTTT.

The sample holds many counts of this clonotype. The V and J genes are TRBV5-6 and TRBJ2-3; weak D call: TRBD1 (6 bases). Germline loops: CDR1 SGHDT, CDR2 YYEEEE. V was clipped by 1 base and J by 2 bases, with 11 bases between them. CDR3 length: 15 residues. CDR3 in amino acids: CASSLYGQTTDTQYF. The CDR3, as DNA: TGTGCCAGCAGCTTGTACGGACAGACCACAGATACGCAGTATTTT.

This sequence joins TRBV12-3 or TRBV12-4 and TRBJ2-6; either TRBD1 or TRBD2 may supply D (5 bases each). This CDR3 comprises 16 residues. Trimming took off 6 bases at V and 1 base at J, with 13 bases between the two ends. The CDR3 reads CASRQSGSSGANVLTF. CDR3 DNA sequence: TGTGCCAGCAGACAATCAGGGAGTTCTGGGGCCAACGTCCTGACTTTC.

V gene TRBV18 combines with J gene TRBJ1-6; D unresolved. The V gene's germline CDR1 is KGHSH and CDR2 LQKENI. The CDR3 runs to 14 residues. V lost 4 bases and J lost 8, with 12 bases in between. The CDR3 region has the DNA TGTGCCAGCTCACGCAACTTTGAGGATTCACCCCTCCACTTT. Translating gives CASSRNFEDSPLHF.

The chain carries TRBV5-1 and TRBJ2-2, with D perhaps being TRBD1 or TRBD2 (5 bases each). This CDR3 is 15 amino acids long. Germline CDR1 and CDR2: SGHRS and YFSETQ. Trimming took 0 bases from V and 6 from J, leaving 12 bases between them. The CDR3 sequence is CASSLAPTGPGELFF. DNA of the CDR3: TGCGCCAGCAGCTTGGCCCCGACGGGACCCGGGGAGCTGTTTTTT.

This clonotype has ten or more counts. This chain links TRBV20-1 with TRBJ2-7, with D unclear. This CDR3 comprises 15 residues. Trimming took 0 bases from V and 0 from J, leaving 12 bases between them. Germline-derived CDR1 and CDR2 are DFQATT and SNEGSKA (reference sequence). The chain's CDR3 is CSARDVSRNSYEQYF. DNA of the CDR3: TGCAGTGCTAGAGATGTGAGCAGGAACTCCTACGAGCAGTACTTC.

This clonotype showed up many times. This chain joins TRBV7-9 and TRBJ2-1, with D perhaps matching TRBD1 (5 bases). Germline CDR1 reads SEHNR; CDR2 reads FQNEAQ (reference sequence). This CDR3 spans 13 amino acids. V was shortened by 3 bases and J by 5 bases, with 8 bases between the two germline ends. The CDR3 coding sequence is TGTGCCAGCAGCTTGATACAGGACAATGAGCAGTTCTTC. As protein: CASSLIQDNEQFF.

This clonotype was counted only a few times. The V and J genes are TRBV7-9 and TRBJ2-2; TRBD2 is a possible D gene (5 bases). In germline, CDR1 is SEHNR, CDR2 FQNEAQ (reference sequence). The CDR3 loop spans 15 amino acids. Trimming cost V 7 bases and J 0 bases, with 12 bases left between them. The CDR3 DNA reads TGTGCCAGCACCTTGGAACTAGCGAACACCGGGGAGCTGTTTTTT. As protein: CASTLELANTGELFF.

This sequence joins TRBV15 and TRBJ2-1, with TRBD2 matching 10 bases. V lost 5 bases to trimming and J lost 8 bases; unmatched junction nucleotides: 9. Germline CDR1 is LNHNV and CDR2 is YYDKDF (reference sequence). The CDR3 covers 15 residues. The CDR3 protein is CATSGASSGGDEQFF. Here the CDR3 DNA reads TGTGCCACCAGCGGAGCGTCTAGCGGGGGTGATGAGCAGTTCTTC.

V usage is TRBV5-6 and J usage is TRBJ2-5; 7 nucleotides match TRBD1. CDR3 length equals 14 residues. V was pared by 6 bases and J by 2 bases, with 7 bases of the junction left unmatched. Germline CDR1 and CDR2: SGHDT and YYEEEE. CDR3 loop: CASTSDRVQETQYF. DNA for the CDR3: TGTGCCAGCACTTCCGACAGGGTGCAAGAGACCCAGTACTTC.

In its sample, this clonotype was seen many times. This chain connects TRBV11-2 to TRBJ2-3; TRBD2 matches 7 bases. Unmatched junction bases numbered 14, after V lost 5 bases and J lost 0 bases. The CDR3 totals 18 residues. Germline V gene sequence: CDR1 SGHAT, CDR2 FQNNGV. CDR3 amino acids: CASSPFPRGGPSTDTQYF. CDR3 nucleotides: TGTGCCAGCAGCCCCTTTCCGCGCGGGGGACCTAGCACAGATACGCAGTATTTT.

This chain uses TRBV5-1 with TRBJ2-3, with TRBD2 matching over 11 bases. CDR3 length: 14 amino acids. V trimming: 5 bases; J trimming: 5 bases; junction bases outside the gene matches: 4. From germline, CDR1 is SGHRS and CDR2 YFSETQ. The chain's CDR3 is CASRLAGVRDTQYF. The CDR3 DNA is TGCGCCAGCAGACTAGCGGGAGTGAGAGATACGCAGTATTTT. Full variable domain (missing parts from reference TRBV5-1 and TRBJ2-3): KAGVTQTPRYLIKTRGQQVTLSCSPISGHRSVSWYQQTPGQGLQFLFEYFSETQRNKGNFPGRFSGRQFSNSRSEMNVSTLELGDSALYLCASRLAGVRDTQYFGPGTRLTVL.

Comments on this clonotype: Compared with germline, one end of the junction differs, possibly owing to a read error. This chain links TRBV12-3 or TRBV12-4 with TRBJ2-3, with D tentatively TRBD1 or TRBD2 (5 bases each). The CDR3 loop spans 14 amino acids. This CDR3 reads CASRRDLSTATQYF. For the CDR3, the DNA is TGTGCCAGCAGGAGGGACCTCAGCACAGCTACGCAGTATTTT.

The chain is built from TRBV5-1 and TRBJ2-1; the D gene is possibly TRBD2 (6 bases). There are 15 residues in the CDR3. Germline V gene data show CDR1 as SGHRS and CDR2 as YFSETQ. V was shortened by 2 bases and J by 7 bases, with 16 bases between the two germline ends. The CDR3 sequence is CASSLLARVGNEQFF. In DNA, the CDR3 is TGCGCCAGCAGCTTACTAGCTAGAGTAGGGAATGAGCAGTTCTTC.